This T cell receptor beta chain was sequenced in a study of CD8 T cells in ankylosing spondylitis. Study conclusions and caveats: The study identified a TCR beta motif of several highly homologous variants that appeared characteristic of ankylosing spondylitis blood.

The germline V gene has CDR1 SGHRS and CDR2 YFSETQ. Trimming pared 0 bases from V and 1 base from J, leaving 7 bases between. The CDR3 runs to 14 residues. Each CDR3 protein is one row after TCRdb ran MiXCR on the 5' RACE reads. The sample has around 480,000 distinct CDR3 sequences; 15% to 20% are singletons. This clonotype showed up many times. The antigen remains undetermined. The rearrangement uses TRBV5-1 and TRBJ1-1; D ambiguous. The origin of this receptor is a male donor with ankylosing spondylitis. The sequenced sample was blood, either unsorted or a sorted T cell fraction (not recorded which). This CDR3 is CASSLAPGNTEAFF. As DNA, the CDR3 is TGCGCCAGCAGCTTGGCCCCAGGGAACACTGAAGCTTTCTTT.